This T cell receptor beta chain was documented in a study of T cell repertoires in cytomegalovirus infection. The overall study: In the study, CMV epitopes included recently identified HLA-C-restricted and well-studied HLA-B-restricted ones. Public signatures in TCR beta pointed to CMV infection and matching HLA type. Findings and caveats of the study: Dominating the ex vivo response were HLA-C-restricted CMV-specific TCR beta clonotypes.

This clonotype occurred once. Its specificity is unknown. A single record per CDR3 protein comes from TCRdb applying MiXCR to the reads. The data hold around 360,000 distinct CDR3 sequences, with roughly 36% observed a single time. The receptor was isolated from a human donor in good health (CMV status not recorded). Some clones in this sample may be carry-over from other donors' samples. This sample comprised cultured PBMCs, obtained from culture after CMV antigen stimulation.

CDR3 sequence reads: CASSPPELAKDEQFF. The CDR3, as DNA: TGTGCCAGCAGCCCCCCGGAACTAGCTAAGGATGAGCAGTTCTTC. The chain uses TRBV7-9 and TRBJ2-1; D is possibly TRBD2 (6 bases). Per the germline V gene, CDR1 is SEHNR and CDR2 is FQNEAQ (reference sequence). The CDR3 is 15 residues long. The germline V and J ends were trimmed by 5 bases and 8 bases, with 19 bases remaining between them.